This TCR beta chain was sequenced for a study of regulatory T cells in long-lasting Graves disease. The time point was: newly diagnosed GD, antithyroid drugs for less than 3 months. TCR sequences were obtained from RNA taken from PBMCs. CDR3 length equals 15 residues. Germline V gene data show CDR1 as MDHEN and CDR2 as SYDVKM. The V end was cut by 0 bases, the J end by 8 bases, with 16 bases between. This clonotype was counted at least ten times. Arm-PCR of CDR3 regions and iRepertoire HTBI primers were the basis on which TCR beta libraries were built. MiXCR, run by TCRdb on the multiplex PCR reads, gives a single entry per CDR3 protein. The sample includes about 350,000 distinct CDR3 sequences, about a sixth seen only once; the top ten take around 21%. A further study also used this sample, focusing on T cells in Graves' hyperthyroidism and ophthalmopathy. That report notes: Most thyroid clonotypes with frequency above 0.001 were detected in blood.

The sample was peripheral blood mononuclear cells (PBMCs), taken at new diagnosis, from a patient treated with antithyroid drugs. The chain uses TRBV28 and TRBJ1-2; D remains unclear. This sequence was found in a woman younger than 35 with Graves disease. The CDR3 reads CASSLWVKGTGGYTF. CDR3 DNA: TGTGCCAGCAGTTTATGGGTTAAGGGAACGGGAGGCTACACCTTC.